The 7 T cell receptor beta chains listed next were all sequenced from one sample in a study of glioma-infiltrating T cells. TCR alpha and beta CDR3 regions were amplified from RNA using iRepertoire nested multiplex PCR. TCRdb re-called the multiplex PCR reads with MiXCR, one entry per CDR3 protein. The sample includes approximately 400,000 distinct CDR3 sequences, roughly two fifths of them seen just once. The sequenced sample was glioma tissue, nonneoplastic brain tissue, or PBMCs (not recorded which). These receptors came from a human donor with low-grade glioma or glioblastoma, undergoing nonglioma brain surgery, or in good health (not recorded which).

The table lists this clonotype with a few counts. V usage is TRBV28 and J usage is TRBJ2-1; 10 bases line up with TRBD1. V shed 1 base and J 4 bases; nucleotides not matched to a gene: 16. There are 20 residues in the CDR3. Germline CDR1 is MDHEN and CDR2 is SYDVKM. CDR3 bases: TGTGCCAGCAGTTTATATCCGGTAGGGGTGCCGGGACAGGGGTACAATGAGCAGTTCTTC. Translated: CASSLYPVGVPGQGYNEQFF.

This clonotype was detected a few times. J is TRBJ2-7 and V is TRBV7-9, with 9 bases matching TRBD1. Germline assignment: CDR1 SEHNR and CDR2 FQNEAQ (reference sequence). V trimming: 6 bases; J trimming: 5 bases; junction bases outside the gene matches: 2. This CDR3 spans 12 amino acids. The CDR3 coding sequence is TGTGCCAGCAGTCGACAGGGGGACGAGCAGTACTTC. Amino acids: CASSRQGDEQYF.

The DNA for the CDR3 is TGTGCCAGCAGCCCGAGACTAGGGGCGCAGTACTTC. It encodes CASSPRLGAQYF. The V gene is TRBV7-2, the J gene TRBJ2-7; D possibly corresponds to TRBD2 (6 bases). Trimming left V 5 bases short and J 9 bases short, with 14 bases between. CDR3 length: 12 residues. Looked up from germline, CDR1 is SGHTA and CDR2 is FQGNSA. Combining the CDR3 with reference TRBV7-2 and TRBJ2-7 gives the whole variable domain GAGVSQSPSNKVTEKGKDVELRCDPISGHTALYWYRQSLGQGLEFLIYFQGNSAPDKSGLPSDRFSAERTGGSVSTLTIQRTQQEDSAVYLCASSPRLGAQYFGPGTRLTVT.

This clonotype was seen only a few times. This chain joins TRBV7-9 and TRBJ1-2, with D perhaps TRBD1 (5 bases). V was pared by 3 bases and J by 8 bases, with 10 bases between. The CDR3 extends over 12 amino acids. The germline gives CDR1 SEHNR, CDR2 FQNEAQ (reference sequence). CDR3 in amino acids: CASSFGGGGYTF. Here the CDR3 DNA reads TGTGCCAGCAGCTTCGGGGGTGGAGGCTACACCTTC.

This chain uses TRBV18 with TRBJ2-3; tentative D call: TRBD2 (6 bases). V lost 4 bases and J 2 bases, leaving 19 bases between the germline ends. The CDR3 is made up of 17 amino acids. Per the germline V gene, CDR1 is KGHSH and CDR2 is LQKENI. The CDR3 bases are TGTGCCAGCTCACGAAGCACTCTAGCGATTACCACAGATACGCAGTATTTT. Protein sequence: CASSRSTLAITTDTQYF.

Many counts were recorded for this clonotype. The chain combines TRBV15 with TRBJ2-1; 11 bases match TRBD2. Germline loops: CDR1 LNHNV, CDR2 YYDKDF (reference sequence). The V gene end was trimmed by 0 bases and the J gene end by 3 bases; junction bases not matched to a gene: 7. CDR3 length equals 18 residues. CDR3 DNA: TGTGCCACCAGCAGAGACCTCTTAGCGGGAGGGCTCTACAATGAGCAGTTCTTC. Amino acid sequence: CATSRDLLAGGLYNEQFF.

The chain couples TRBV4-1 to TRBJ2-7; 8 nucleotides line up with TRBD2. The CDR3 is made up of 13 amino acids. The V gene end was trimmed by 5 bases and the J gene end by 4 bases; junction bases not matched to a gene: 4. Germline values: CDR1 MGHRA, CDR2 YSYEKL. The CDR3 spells CASSSREGYEQYF. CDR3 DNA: TGCGCCAGCAGCTCTCGGGAGGGGTACGAGCAGTACTTC.